Each of the 29 T cell receptor beta chains below was sequenced from the same sample in a study of cytomegalovirus exposure and HLA in healthy donors. The PCR employed 60 Vbeta primers together with 13 Jbeta primers. Using immunoSEQ multiplex PCR, the repertoire was profiled, and TCRdb retains in-frame clones only, with some absent. In the table there are 100,000 to 150,000 clones, about three quarters of which are singletons. The sequencing input was PBMCs. These receptors were taken from a woman in her thirties or forties in good health and CMV-seronegative.

The gene calls are TRBV28 and TRBJ1-6, with 8 bases matching TRBD1. Unmatched junction bases numbered 14, after V lost 6 bases and J lost 7 bases. Germline CDR1 reads MDHEN; CDR2 reads SYDVKM. This CDR3 has 17 amino acids. This CDR3 is CASSLIPTGVRNSPLHF. CDR3 sequence (DNA): TGTGCCAGCAGCCTAATCCCGACAGGGGTTAGAAATTCACCCCTCCACTTT.

This sequence joins TRBV7-9 and TRBJ1-1; D gene uncertain. The germline gives CDR1 SEHNR, CDR2 FQNEAQ (reference sequence). There are 11 residues in the CDR3. Trimming removed 1 base at V and 7 bases at J, with 4 bases between. The CDR3 DNA sequence: TGTGCCAGCAGCTTAGAACTTGAAGCTTTCTTT. Protein product: CASSLELEAFF.

This chain connects TRBV11-2 to TRBJ2-2, with D uncertain. Germline CDR1 SGHAT, CDR2 FQNNGV. V lost 0 bases to trimming and J lost 9 bases, with 8 bases between them. The CDR3 extends over 13 amino acids. Written as DNA, the CDR3 is TGTGCCAGCAGCTTAGATGTTTCCAGGGAGCTGTTTTTT. Translation gives CASSLDVSRELFF. The whole variable domain, filled in from reference TRBV11-2 and TRBJ2-2, reads EAGVAQSPRYKIIEKRQSVAFWCNPISGHATLYWYQQILGQGPKLLIQFQNNGVVDDSQLPKDRFSAERLKGVDSTLKIQPAKLEDSAVYLCASSLDVSRELFFGEGSRLTVL.

The chain is built from TRBV6-6 and TRBJ2-7; the match to TRBD2 covers 7 bases. CDR1 MNHNY and CDR2 SVGAGI come from the germline V gene (reference sequence). This CDR3 is built from 16 residues. The junction had 14 bases not matched to a gene; V was cut back by 6 bases and J by 3 bases. The CDR3 nucleotides read TGTGCCAGCAGCCGAAGTGGTGGGAGGGCCCTCTACGAGCAGTACTTC. Protein sequence: CASSRSGGRALYEQYF.

The chain employs TRBV30 and TRBJ2-5; maybe TRBD2 (6 bases). Trimming stripped 0 bases from V and 5 bases from J, with 13 bases between. The CDR3 is 14 amino acids. Germline lookup yields CDR1 GTSNPN and CDR2 SVGIG (reference sequence). CDR3 coding DNA: TGTGCCTGGAGTGTTTGGAGGGGCGCGGAGACCCAGTACTTC. This gives the protein CAWSVWRGAETQYF.

The chain is built from TRBV5-1 and TRBJ2-3, with D possibly TRBD1 on 6 matching bases. Germline V gives CDR1 SGHRS, CDR2 YFSETQ. The CDR3 extends over 15 amino acids. Trimming shortened V by 7 bases and J by 2 bases, and 17 bases separated the two germline ends. CDR3 sequence reads: CASGPGTITTDTQYF. CDR3 sequence (DNA): TGCGCCAGCGGACCCGGGACAATTACCACAGATACGCAGTATTTT. The full variable domain, its missing parts supplied by reference TRBV5-1 and TRBJ2-3, is KAGVTQTPRYLIKTRGQQVTLSCSPISGHRSVSWYQQTPGQGLQFLFEYFSETQRNKGNFPGRFSGRQFSNSRSEMNVSTLELGDSALYLCASGPGTITTDTQYFGPGTRLTVL.

This clone was detected only a few times. CDR3 nucleotide sequence: TGCAGCGTCCACTTTGACAGCTCCTACGAGCAGTACTTC. It yields the protein CSVHFDSSYEQYF. The chain combines TRBV29-1 with TRBJ2-7; perhaps TRBD1 as D (5 bases). Deletions cut 6 bases from V and 0 bases from J, with 12 bases between. This CDR3 region has 13 residues. From germline, CDR1 is SQVTM and CDR2 ANQGSEA.

In nucleotides, the CDR3 is TGTGCCAGCAGTGACAGGGGCTCCTACAATGAGCAGTTCTTC. It translates to CASSDRGSYNEQFF. The gene calls are TRBV6-5 and TRBJ2-1; 8 bases map to TRBD1. Per germline, CDR1 MNHEY and CDR2 SVGAGI. The CDR3 runs to 14 residues. Trimming removed 5 bases from V and 0 bases from J; junction bases left unmatched: 0.

This chain links TRBV9 with TRBJ1-3; TRBD1 agrees at 7 bases. The CDR3 is 15 amino acids. Germline trimming cut 3 bases from V and 0 bases from J; bases unmatched to any gene: 3. Looked up from germline, CDR1 is SGDLS and CDR2 is YYNGEE. CDR3 loop: CASSEGQTSGNTIYF. The DNA for the CDR3 is TGTGCCAGCAGCGAGGGACAGACCTCTGGAAACACCATATATTTT.

The genes are TRBV2 and TRBJ1-6, with TRBD1 matching 7 bases. V was clipped by 7 bases and J by 9 bases; unmatched bases: 9. The CDR3 runs 14 residues. Germline lookup yields CDR1 SNHLY and CDR2 FYNNEI. CDR3 amino acids: CASKNRGGRSPLHF. In DNA, the CDR3 is TGTGCCAGCAAAAACAGGGGTGGGCGTTCACCCCTCCACTTT.

This chain joins TRBV28 and TRBJ1-3, with 8 bases fitting TRBD1. The V gene end was trimmed by 4 bases and the J gene end by 3 bases; junction bases not matched to a gene: 2. The CDR3 totals 14 residues. Germline V gives CDR1 MDHEN, CDR2 SYDVKM. The CDR3 sequence is CASSSGGVGNTIYF. The CDR3 DNA follows: TGTGCCAGCAGTTCAGGGGGCGTTGGAAACACCATATATTTT.

V usage is TRBV30 and J usage is TRBJ1-1, with 9 bases identical to TRBD1. From germline, CDR1 is GTSNPN and CDR2 SVGIG (reference sequence). The CDR3 extends over 12 amino acids. V lost 5 bases to trimming and J lost 3 bases; unmatched junction nucleotides: 1. The CDR3 DNA reads as TGTGCCTGGGGACAGGGGTACACTGAAGCTTTCTTT. Protein sequence: CAWGQGYTEAFF.

The gene calls are TRBV11-2 and TRBJ1-2; 10 bases line up with TRBD1. V dropped 3 bases and J dropped 6; count of bases not matched to a gene: 4. CDR3 length equals 14 residues. Germline V CDR1 and CDR2: SGHAT, FQNNGV. The CDR3 spells CASSLFGTGDGYTF. Written as DNA, the CDR3 is TGTGCCAGCAGCTTGTTCGGGACAGGGGATGGCTACACCTTC.

The CDR3 is CSVESHITGPSEQFF. DNA of the CDR3: TGCAGCGTTGAGTCCCACATTACCGGCCCTAGTGAGCAGTTCTTC. This chain uses TRBV29-1 with TRBJ2-1; the D is unclear. Germline loops: CDR1 SQVTM, CDR2 ANQGSEA. The V gene lost 3 bases and the J gene lost 9 bases, with 21 bases spanning the gap. This CDR3 has 15 amino acids.

The rearrangement joins TRBV14 to TRBJ2-7, with 8 bases matching TRBD1. Per germline, CDR1 SGHDN and CDR2 FVKESK. The CDR3 has 16 residues. V shed 0 bases and J 4 bases; nucleotides not matched to a gene: 8. In DNA form, the CDR3 reads TGTGCCAGCAGCCAAGATCGGGGGACAGGACTTTACGAGCAGTACTTC. Its protein is CASSQDRGTGLYEQYF. Supplemented by reference TRBV14 and TRBJ2-7, the full variable domain reads EAGVTQFPSHSVIEKGQTVTLRCDPISGHDNLYWYRRVMGKEIKFLLHFVKESKQDESGMPNNRFLAERTGGTYSTLKVQPAELEDSGVYFCASSQDRGTGLYEQYFGPGTRLTVT.

The rearrangement links TRBV6-4 to TRBJ2-4, with 12 bases that match TRBD2. Germline V gives CDR1 MRHNA, CDR2 SNTAGT. V was pared by 8 bases and J by 8 bases, with 16 bases of the junction left unmatched. The CDR3 contains 17 residues. CDR3 loop: CASAPGPSGRVVDIQYF. Here the CDR3 DNA reads TGTGCCAGCGCCCCCGGTCCTAGCGGGAGGGTGGTGGACATTCAGTACTTC.

The chain joins TRBV23-1 to TRBJ1-5, with D possibly being TRBD1 (6 bases). TRBV23-1 is given ORF status, its function remaining uncertain. The CDR3 sequence is 16 residues long. V was cut by 1 base and J by 1 base, with 11 bases left in between. CDR3 in DNA: TGCGCCAGCAGTCAATTTTGTCAGGGGAGCAATCAGCCCCAGCATTTT. It codes for CASSQFCQGSNQPQHF.

V and J are TRBV9 and TRBJ2-5, with TRBD1 identical over 11 bases. This CDR3 is 15 amino acids long. Germline V lookup: CDR1 SGDLS, CDR2 YYNGEE. J gave up 5 bases and V 0 bases, and 3 bases lay outside the gene matches. Here the CDR3 reads CASSVGDRGLETQYF. The CDR3 nucleotides read TGTGCCAGCAGCGTAGGGGACAGGGGGTTGGAGACCCAGTACTTC.

The genes are TRBV5-1 and TRBJ1-6; a possible D gene is TRBD1 (6 bases). CDR3 length equals 13 residues. Trimming took 4 bases from V and 7 from J, leaving 9 bases between them. Looked up from germline, CDR1 is SGHRS and CDR2 is YFSETQ. In nucleotides, the CDR3 is TGCGCCAGCAGCGGAACAGGGAATTCACCCCTCCACTTT. Translating it yields CASSGTGNSPLHF.

The rearrangement uses TRBV23-1 and TRBJ1-2; D gene ambiguous. TRBV23-1 is classed as an ORF, of uncertain function. V was pared by 2 bases and J by 4 bases, with 8 bases between. This CDR3 has 13 residues. In DNA, the CDR3 is TGCGCCAGCAGTCAACAGGCCACCTATGGCTACACCTTC. Protein product: CASSQQATYGYTF.

The chain couples TRBV28 to TRBJ1-5; unclear D gene. Germline CDR1 and CDR2: MDHEN and SYDVKM. Between the trimmed V and J ends, which lost 5 bases and 2 bases, there was a span of 10 bases. The CDR3 sequence is 14 residues long. The CDR3 DNA reads TGTGCCAGCAGTGCGCTAGGAGGCAATCAGCCCCAGCATTTT. Residues: CASSALGGNQPQHF.

J is TRBJ2-1 and V is TRBV27; 10 nucleotides align to TRBD2. The V segment lost 5 bases and the J segment 6 bases; nucleotides outside the gene matches: 1. This CDR3 is 13 amino acids long. In germline, CDR1 is MNHEY, CDR2 SMNVEV (reference sequence). CDR3 DNA sequence: TGTGCCAGCAGTAGCGGGGGGGGCAATGAGCAGTTCTTC. Translating it yields CASSSGGGNEQFF.

The chain is built from TRBV2 and TRBJ2-5, with 8 bases aligning to TRBD2. The CDR3 extends over 13 amino acids. The germline V gene encodes CDR1 SNHLY and CDR2 FYNNEI. Losses at the gene ends were 5 bases for V and 5 bases for J; bases not matched to a gene: 4. Here the CDR3 DNA reads TGTGCCAGCAGTCCAGCGGGAGTGGAGACCCAGTACTTC. It translates to CASSPAGVETQYF.

V usage is TRBV9 and J usage is TRBJ2-1; 7 bases align to TRBD2. CDR3 length: 16 residues. V lost 4 bases to trimming and J lost 0 bases; unmatched junction nucleotides: 7. The germline V gene has CDR1 SGDLS and CDR2 YYNGEE. The DNA for the CDR3 is TGTGCCAGCAGCACCCCTAGCGGAGGCTCCTACAATGAGCAGTTCTTC. The encoded protein is CASSTPSGGSYNEQFF.

The chain couples TRBV27 to TRBJ1-1; 10 bases line up with TRBD1. There are 15 residues in the CDR3. The J segment lost 3 bases and the V segment lost 9 bases, leaving 10 bases of the junction unmatched. CDR1 is MNHEY, CDR2 SMNVEV, per germline (reference sequence). CDR3 DNA sequence: TGTGCCAGTCGCCCATTGGACAGGGGGGACACTGAAGCTTTCTTT. Protein: CASRPLDRGDTEAFF.

The chain employs TRBV15 and TRBJ1-6; 10 nucleotides match TRBD1. Germline V gene lookup returns CDR1 LNHNV and CDR2 YYDKDF (reference sequence). J was trimmed by 7 bases and V by 3 bases; bases with no gene match: 0. CDR3 length equals 14 residues. In DNA form, the CDR3 reads TGTGCCACCAGCAGGGGACAGGGGAATTCACCCCTCCACTTT. Protein sequence: CATSRGQGNSPLHF.

V usage is TRBV25-1 and J usage is TRBJ1-5; TRBD1 matches at 8 bases. The CDR3 length is 13 residues. V was clipped by 5 bases and J by 5 bases; unmatched bases: 2. The V gene's germline CDR1 is MGHDK and CDR2 SYGVNS. CDR3 loop: CASSPTGDQPQHF. CDR3 coding DNA: TGTGCCAGCAGTCCGACAGGGGATCAGCCCCAGCATTTT.

Only one count was recorded for this clone. The chain combines TRBV2 with TRBJ1-2, with TRBD1 as a possible D gene (5 bases). V dropped 3 bases and J dropped 1 base, with 12 bases sitting between them. This CDR3 spans 15 amino acids. The germline gives CDR1 SNHLY, CDR2 FYNNEI. The CDR3 DNA reads as TGTGCCAGCAGTGAGCAGGACGACAGTAACTATGGCTACACCTTC. It specifies CASSEQDDSNYGYTF.

This chain connects TRBV2 to TRBJ1-6, with TRBD1 matching over 8 bases. CDR3 size: 13 residues. Germline lookup yields CDR1 SNHLY and CDR2 FYNNEI. V dropped 7 bases and J dropped 5; count of bases not matched to a gene: 1. In DNA form, the CDR3 reads TGTGCCAGCAAGGGACAGGATAATTCACCCCTCCACTTT. Translated, it gives CASKGQDNSPLHF.